Shown below are 13 T cell receptor beta chains from a single sample sequenced in a study of memory CD4+ T cells and cytomegalovirus serostatus. Single viable CD3+CD4+CD8-CD45RO+ cells were sorted as the memory CD4+ T cells. TCRdb's copy holds only in-frame clones and misses some; the assay was immunoSEQ multiplex PCR. The repertoire includes about 56,000 clones, 82% of them detected once, and 0.4% to 0.5% sits in the top ten. Sample: memory CD4+ T cells from blood. The receptor source for this set is an adult in good health and CMV-seronegative.

This clone was detected a few times. The rearrangement joins TRBV2 to TRBJ1-1; no clear D gene. The germline V gene has CDR1 SNHLY and CDR2 FYNNEI. This CDR3 contains 14 residues. Trimming removed 10 bases from V and 4 bases from J, with 19 bases in between. The DNA for the CDR3 is TGTGCCAACTGGCGGAACGGGATTGGCACTGAAGCTTTCTTT. It yields the protein CANWRNGIGTEAFF.

The chain recombines TRBV9 with TRBJ2-2; 10 bases line up with TRBD1. Losses at the gene ends were 2 bases for V and 6 bases for J; bases not matched to a gene: 16. The CDR3 spans 19 residues. Germline CDR1 reads SGDLS; CDR2 reads YYNGEE. For the CDR3, the DNA is TGTGCCAGCAGCGTGACCGGGACAGGGGATCTGTCAGAGTCCGGGGAGCTGTTTTTT. Translating it yields CASSVTGTGDLSESGELFF. The full variable domain, with the rest looked up from reference TRBV9 and TRBJ2-2, is DSGVTQTPKHLITATGQRVTLRCSPRSGDLSVYWYQQSLDQGLQFLIQYYNGEERAKGNILERFSAQQFPDLHSELNLSSLELGDSALYFCASSVTGTGDLSESGELFFGEGSRLTVL.

The chain carries TRBV4-3 and TRBJ2-7; tentative D call: TRBD2 (7 bases). CDR1 is LGHNA, CDR2 YSLEER, per germline. V was shortened by 1 base and J by 2 bases, with 12 bases between the two germline ends. The CDR3 totals 15 residues. CDR3 nucleotide sequence: TGCGCCAGCAGCCAAGGGGGGGGCTTGGCCTACGAGCAGTACTTC. Translating it yields CASSQGGGLAYEQYF.

This chain connects TRBV5-4 to TRBJ2-5, with D uncertain. The CDR3 covers 13 residues. Germline-derived CDR1 and CDR2 are SGHNT and YYREEE (reference sequence). V lost 4 bases, J lost 1 base, and 8 bases lay in between. The CDR3, as DNA: TGTGCCAGCAGCCTAACCCTCCAAGAGACCCAGTACTTC. Its translation is CASSLTLQETQYF.

The chain combines TRBV18 with TRBJ2-7; D is unclear. Germline CDR1 KGHSH, CDR2 LQKENI. Trimming cost V 0 bases and J 2 bases, with 8 bases left between them. This CDR3 is built from 14 residues. CDR3 nucleotide sequence: TGTGCCAGCTCACCACCATCCAGACCCTACGAGCAGTACTTC. Translated, it gives CASSPPSRPYEQYF.

The chain joins TRBV12-5 to TRBJ2-5; 9 nucleotides match TRBD1. This CDR3 comprises 15 residues. Looked up from germline, CDR1 is LGHNT and CDR2 is FRNRAP. V lost 7 bases to trimming and J lost 2 bases; unmatched junction nucleotides: 8. CDR3 sequence: CASAQGAWGQETQYF. The CDR3 DNA reads TGTGCTAGTGCACAGGGGGCTTGGGGACAAGAGACCCAGTACTTC.

Of note for this clone: Other DNA sequences of this sample code for an identical CDR3. V gene TRBV14 combines with J gene TRBJ2-1; 9 positions agree with TRBD1. Germline loops: CDR1 SGHDN, CDR2 FVKESK. J was trimmed by 5 bases and V by 2 bases; bases with no gene match: 4. The CDR3 is made up of 15 amino acids. The CDR3 bases are TGTGCCAGCAGCCAATTGGGACAGGGAAACAATGAGCAGTTCTTC. Encoded protein: CASSQLGQGNNEQFF. The variable domain in full, with the rest retrieved from reference TRBV14 and TRBJ2-1, is EAGVTQFPSHSVIEKGQTVTLRCDPISGHDNLYWYRRVMGKEIKFLLHFVKESKQDESGMPNNRFLAERTGGTYSTLKVQPAELEDSGVYFCASSQLGQGNNEQFFGPGTRLTVL.

The rearrangement uses TRBV4-3 and TRBJ1-1, with a tentative D call TRBD1 (6 bases). This CDR3 is 16 amino acids long. Germline V gives CDR1 LGHNA, CDR2 YSLEER. The ends were cut back, 1 base at V and 0 bases at J, with 12 bases in the middle. This chain's CDR3 is CASSQGTDFMNTEAFF. As DNA, the CDR3 is TGCGCCAGCAGCCAAGGGACAGATTTCATGAACACTGAAGCTTTCTTT.

This clone was seen just once. V usage is TRBV7-3 and J usage is TRBJ1-1, with a tentative D call TRBD1 (5 bases). With 1 base removed from V and 7 bases from J, the gap between germline ends came to 13 bases. CDR1 and CDR2 from the germline V gene are SGHTA and FQGTGA. The CDR3 is 14 amino acids. The CDR3 reads CASSLRGGDDEAFF. DNA for the CDR3: TGTGCCAGCAGCTTAAGGGGGGGGGATGATGAAGCTTTCTTT. Using reference TRBV7-3 and TRBJ1-1 for the parts outside the CDR3, the full variable domain is GAGVSQTPSNKVTEKGKYVELRCDPISGHTALYWYRQSLGQGPEFLIYFQGTGAADDSGLPNDRFFAVRPEGSVSTLKIQRTERGDSAVYLCASSLRGGDDEAFFGQGTRLTVV.

V and J are TRBV6-1 and TRBJ2-7; 14 nucleotides line up with TRBD2. After removal of 4 bases from V and 0 bases from J, the junction contained 11 bases not matched to a gene. Germline loops: CDR1 MNHNS, CDR2 SASEGT. The CDR3 has 19 amino acids. The CDR3 is CASSGPGTSGGYHSYEQYF. The CDR3 region has the DNA TGTGCCAGCAGTGGACCCGGGACTAGCGGGGGTTATCACTCCTACGAGCAGTACTTC.

This clone has just one count. The gene calls are TRBV28 and TRBJ1-1; D ambiguous. The CDR3 spans 14 residues. Germline CDR1 reads MDHEN; CDR2 reads SYDVKM. The V gene lost 7 bases and the J gene lost 0 bases, with 12 bases spanning the gap. The DNA for the CDR3 is TGTGCCAGCATCTATGGCGGAATGAACACTGAAGCTTTCTTT. Its protein product is CASIYGGMNTEAFF.

The V call is TRBV6-5, the J call TRBJ1-5; D is uncertain. The CDR3 spans 16 residues. The ends were cut back, 4 bases at V and 3 bases at J, with 16 bases in the middle. Germline CDR1 reads MNHEY; CDR2 reads SVGAGI. This CDR3 is CASSSPGRWDNQPQHF. The CDR3 DNA follows: TGTGCCAGCAGTTCGCCTGGACGGTGGGACAATCAGCCCCAGCATTTT.

The rearrangement links TRBV4-2 to TRBJ1-2; 11 bases are shared with TRBD1. Germline V gives CDR1 LGHNA, CDR2 YNFKEQ. This CDR3 has 15 amino acids. Trimming at V came to 2 bases and at J to 2 bases, leaving 1 base not matched to a gene. CDR3 sequence reads: CASSQWDRGNYGYTF. CDR3 bases: TGTGCCAGCAGCCAATGGGACAGGGGGAACTATGGCTACACCTTC.